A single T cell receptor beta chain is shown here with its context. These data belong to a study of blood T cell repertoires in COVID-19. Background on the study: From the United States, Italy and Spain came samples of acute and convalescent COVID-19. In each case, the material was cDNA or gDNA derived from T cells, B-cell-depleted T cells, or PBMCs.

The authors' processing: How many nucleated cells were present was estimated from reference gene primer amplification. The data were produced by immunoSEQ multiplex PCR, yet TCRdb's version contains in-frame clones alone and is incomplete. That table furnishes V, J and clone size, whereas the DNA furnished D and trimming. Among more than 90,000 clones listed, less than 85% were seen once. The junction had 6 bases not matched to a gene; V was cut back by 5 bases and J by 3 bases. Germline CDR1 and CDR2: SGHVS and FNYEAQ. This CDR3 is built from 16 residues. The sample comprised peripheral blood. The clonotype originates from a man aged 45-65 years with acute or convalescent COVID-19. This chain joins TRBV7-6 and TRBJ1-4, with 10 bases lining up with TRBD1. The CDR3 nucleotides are TGTGCCAGCAGCAGCCCGGGACAGGGGCCTAATGAAAAACTGTTTTTT. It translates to CASSSPGQGPNEKLFF. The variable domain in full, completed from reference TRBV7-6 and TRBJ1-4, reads GAGVSQSPRYKVTKRGQDVALRCDPISGHVSLYWYRQALGQGPEFLTYFNYEAQQDKSGLPNDRFSAERPEGSISTLTIQRTEQRDSAMYRCASSSPGQGPNEKLFFGSGTQLSVL.